Below are 11 T cell receptor beta chains sequenced from a single sample in a study of T cell responses to AZD1222 COVID-19 vaccine. The table came from immunoSEQ multiplex PCR; TCRdb's copy has only in-frame clones and leaves some out. The sample holds tens of thousands of clones; roughly 89% are singletons and the top ten take 5.5% to 7%. The material was peripheral blood, obtained on day 0 of AZD1222 vaccination. The receptors come from an adult in good health.

V usage is TRBV2 and J usage is TRBJ1-1, with D perhaps TRBD1 (6 bases). The V gene lost 6 bases and the J gene lost 4 bases, with 9 bases spanning the gap. Germline CDR1 reads SNHLY; CDR2 reads FYNNEI. The CDR3 runs to 12 residues. The CDR3: CASRQGRTEAFF. The CDR3 nucleotides read TGTGCCAGCAGACAGGGTCGCACTGAAGCTTTCTTT.

This clone was recorded a few times. The chain carries TRBV3-1 (or the pseudogene TRBV3-2) and TRBJ2-1; 10 bases align to TRBD2. The junction had 5 bases not matched to a gene; V was cut back by 1 base and J by 8 bases. The germline V gene encodes CDR1 LGHDT and CDR2 YNNKEL (reference sequence). The CDR3 totals 15 residues. The CDR3 nucleotides are TGTGCCAGCAGCCAAGGAATACTAGCGGGACATGAGCAGTTCTTC. Translation gives CASSQGILAGHEQFF.

The chain carries TRBV11-3 and TRBJ2-3; D is uncertain. V lost 1 base, J lost 2 bases, and 7 bases lay in between. Germline V CDR1 and CDR2: SGHNT, YENEEA. The CDR3 covers 14 residues. In DNA, the CDR3 is TGTGCCAGCAGCTTAGGCGGAATCACAGATACGCAGTATTTT. Translation: CASSLGGITDTQYF.

The V and J genes are TRBV28 and TRBJ2-7; 7 bases match TRBD1. CDR1 is MDHEN and CDR2 is SYDVKM in the germline V gene. Trimming cost V 4 bases and J 2 bases; bases outside gene matches: 11. The CDR3 extends over 16 amino acids. In nucleotides, the CDR3 is TGTGCCAGCAGTTCGCCGTCGGACAGGTTTACCTACGAGCAGTACTTC. Translation gives CASSSPSDRFTYEQYF.

The chain links TRBV4-3 to TRBJ2-3; D possibly uses TRBD1 or TRBD2 (6 bases each). The germline V gene encodes CDR1 LGHNA and CDR2 YSLEER. This CDR3 region has 16 residues. Trimming shortened V by 3 bases and J by 4 bases, and 17 bases separated the two germline ends. CDR3 bases: TGCGCCAGCAGCCAGGGGGCGGGACCTCAACCAGATACGCAGTATTTT. As protein: CASSQGAGPQPDTQYF.

The chain links TRBV2 to TRBJ2-7; TRBD2 agrees at 10 bases. CDR1 is SNHLY and CDR2 is FYNNEI in the germline V gene. The CDR3 spans 15 residues. Losses at the gene ends were 6 bases for V and 4 bases for J; bases not matched to a gene: 9. The CDR3: CASSPRTSGGYEQYF. Here the CDR3 DNA reads TGTGCCAGCAGCCCGAGGACTAGCGGAGGATACGAGCAGTACTTC.

The chain carries TRBV5-1 and TRBJ1-2; 10 bases are a match to TRBD1. The germline V gene has CDR1 SGHRS and CDR2 YFSETQ. The CDR3 extends over 17 amino acids. V dropped 1 base and J dropped 5; count of bases not matched to a gene: 11. DNA of the CDR3: TGCGCCAGCAGCTTGAATCCCGGGACAGGGGAGAGGTATGGCTACACCTTC. Protein: CASSLNPGTGERYGYTF.

The genes are TRBV4-1 and TRBJ2-7; D might be TRBD1 (5 bases). There are 14 residues in the CDR3. The V gene's germline CDR1 is MGHRA and CDR2 YSYEKL. With 2 bases removed from V and 10 bases from J, the gap between germline ends came to 18 bases. CDR3 in amino acids: CASSQSGQRWEQYF. For the CDR3, the DNA is TGCGCCAGCAGCCAATCCGGACAACGCTGGGAACAGTACTTC.

This chain uses TRBV6-2 or TRBV6-3 with TRBJ2-7; 7 bases agree with TRBD2. The CDR3 is 14 residues long. Germline V lookup: CDR1 MNHEY, CDR2 SVGEGT. The trim removed 6 bases at V and 7 bases at J, leaving 12 bases unmatched. The CDR3 sequence: CASSTTSSSWEQYF. Here the CDR3 DNA reads TGTGCCAGCAGCACGACTAGCAGTTCTTGGGAGCAGTACTTC.

V is TRBV24-1 and J is TRBJ2-3, with no clear D. This CDR3 is built from 15 residues. Germline V gene lookup returns CDR1 KGHDR and CDR2 SFDVKD. The V and J ends lost 2 bases and 5 bases respectively, with 13 bases between them. CDR3 protein: CATSDSYSHGDTQYF. The CDR3 DNA sequence: TGTGCCACCAGTGATTCCTACAGCCATGGAGATACGCAGTATTTT.

The chain has TRBV5-4 and TRBJ2-1; 9 bases are a match to TRBD2. The germline V gene has CDR1 SGHNT and CDR2 YYREEE (reference sequence). The CDR3 covers 20 residues. V was clipped by 1 base and J by 5 bases; unmatched bases: 19. DNA of the CDR3: TGTGCCAGCAGCTTGTGGCGGGGGCAGGCTAGCGGGATTCGTAACAATGAGCAGTTCTTC. It yields the protein CASSLWRGQASGIRNNEQFF.